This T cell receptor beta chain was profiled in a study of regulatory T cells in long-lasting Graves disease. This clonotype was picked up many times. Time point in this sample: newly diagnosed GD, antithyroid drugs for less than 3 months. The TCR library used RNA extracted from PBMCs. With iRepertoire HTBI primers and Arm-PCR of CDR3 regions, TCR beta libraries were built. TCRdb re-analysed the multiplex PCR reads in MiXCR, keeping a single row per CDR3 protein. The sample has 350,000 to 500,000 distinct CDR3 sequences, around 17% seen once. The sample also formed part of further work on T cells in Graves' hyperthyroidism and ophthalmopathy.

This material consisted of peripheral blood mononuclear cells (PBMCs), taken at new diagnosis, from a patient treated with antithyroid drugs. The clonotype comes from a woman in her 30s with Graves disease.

In DNA form, the CDR3 reads TGTGCCAGCAGCACCGGACTAGCGGGAACCGGGGAGCTGTTTTTT. Amino acids: CASSTGLAGTGELFF. This rearrangement joins TRBV7-3 to TRBJ2-2, with 12 bases aligning to TRBD2. Germline CDR1 reads SGHTA; CDR2 reads FQGTGA. The CDR3 consists of 15 residues. Germline trimming cut 5 bases from V and 5 bases from J; bases unmatched to any gene: 3.